This T cell receptor beta chain emerged from a study of cytomegalovirus exposure and HLA in healthy donors. The germline V gene has CDR1 SGHDN and CDR2 FVKESK. The CDR3 runs 12 residues. V shed 4 bases, J shed 7 bases, and the junction held 3 bases outside the gene matches. Primers for the PCR totalled 60 Vbeta and 13 Jbeta. Produced via immunoSEQ multiplex PCR; TCRdb's table is partial and in-frame only. The table lists tens of thousands of clones, roughly 64% of them singletons. The sequencing sample was made of PBMCs. The J gene is TRBJ1-2, the V gene TRBV14, with 7 nucleotides matching TRBD1. The TCR sequence derives from a man in his 60s in good health and CMV-seropositive. The CDR3 DNA reads TGTGCCAGCAGCCGGGACAGAACTGGCTACACCTTC. Its protein is CASSRDRTGYTF.